This T cell receptor (beta chain) was identified during a study of cytomegalovirus exposure and HLA in healthy donors. As for the study in general: Among approximately 390 genotyped donors, about 85% fell in the Caucasian-associated ancestry cluster. Study conclusions and caveats: In vitro data verified three CMV-associated chains as specific for CMV antigens. Apparent HLA restriction characterized most CMV-associated TCR beta chains in a later analysis.

Primers included in the PCR were 60 Vbeta and 13 Jbeta primers. How the authors handled the data: Among the unique TCR beta chains that a later analysis counted, about 81 million in all, roughly 11 million were shared. The assay was immunoSEQ multiplex PCR, and TCRdb's table has in-frame clones only and misses some. D and trimming were read from the DNA, whereas the V and J calls and clone size are those reported in that table. The sample records some 150,000 clones, about 80% being singletons. A remark on this clone: The target antigen is unknown.

The germline V gene encodes CDR1 MNHEY and CDR2 SMNVEV (reference sequence). The V gene lost 3 bases and the J gene lost 5 bases, with 10 bases spanning the gap. The CDR3 consists of 13 residues. This TCR was sampled from a man aged 25 to 40 in good health and CMV-seropositive. Input material: PBMCs. The chain joins TRBV27 to TRBJ1-1, with D possibly matching TRBD1 (5 bases). The CDR3 region is CASSFLGGTEAFF. The CDR3 bases are TGTGCCAGCAGTTTCCTGGGGGGGACTGAAGCTTTCTTT.